The TCR beta chain described here comes from a study of early T cells in non-severe SARS-CoV-2 infection. About the research overall: Sequenced bulk RNA came from whole blood that was unsorted, and chains were unpaired.

Individual cDNA molecules received unique molecular identifiers during library preparation. TCRdb fed the 5' RACE reads into MiXCR, producing one record per CDR3 protein. The sample has approximately 83,000 distinct CDR3 sequences; about an eighth are singletons. Germline assignment: CDR1 SGHKS and CDR2 YYEKEE (reference sequence). This CDR3 is built from 16 residues. The ends were cut back, 2 bases at V and 0 bases at J, with 12 bases in the middle. The rearrangement links TRBV5-5 to TRBJ1-5; D is perhaps TRBD1 (5 bases). The sample was whole blood. This sequence originates from an adult who was a healthcare worker with PCR-confirmed SARS-CoV-2 infection or an uninfected control (not recorded which). CDR3 residues: CASSLQVSNSNQPQHF. In DNA form, the CDR3 reads TGTGCCAGCAGCTTACAGGTGTCTAATAGCAATCAGCCCCAGCATTTT.